The clone carrying this T cell receptor (beta chain) has more than one count but fewer than ten. This sample was taken from a study of blood T cells in healthy people across ages. V lost 4 bases and J lost 0, with 10 bases in between. CDR1 and CDR2 (germline): MNHEY, SMNVEV (reference sequence). The CDR3 loop spans 15 amino acids. Primed by a sample-barcoded 5' primer and a J-beta primer mix, a second PCR proceeded for 7 to 11 cycles. Via MiXCR, TCRdb re-called the 5' RACE reads, giving one row per CDR3 protein. The table shows 500,000 to 650,000 distinct CDR3 sequences, with around 27% occurring only once. The same data also contributed to another study, on T cells of mothers and their children. That paper notes: Barcodes for each sample and 2-4 random nucleotides were added by the M1S primer used in the second PCR.

The sequence came from a boy aged 2-15 years in good health. The sample consisted of blood. J is TRBJ2-4 and V is TRBV27; no firm D call. Written as DNA, the CDR3 is TGTGCCAGCAGTTCTAGACACCTAGCCAAAAACATTCAGTACTTC. Protein: CASSSRHLAKNIQYF.